The clone carrying this T cell receptor (beta chain) was seen many times. Antigen unknown. The sample originates from a study of regulatory T cells in long-lasting Graves disease. Study findings and constraints: Favored usage of TRBV28, TRBJ1-2 and TRBJ2-5 was recorded in persistent disease.

Noted time point: newly diagnosed GD, antithyroid drugs for less than 3 months. PBMC-derived RNA was used for the TCR library. To make TCR beta libraries, researchers used iRepertoire HTBI primers and Arm-PCR of CDR3 regions. TCRdb reprocessed the multiplex PCR reads with MiXCR, giving one entry per CDR3 protein. The table shows approximately 300,000 distinct CDR3 sequences, with about 20% occurring only once. The CDR3 contains 12 residues. Germline values: CDR1 MGHRA, CDR2 YSYEKL. V dropped 5 bases and J dropped 7 bases, with 11 bases sitting between them. The chain employs TRBV4-1 and TRBJ2-5; D is uncertain. The origin of this receptor is a female donor with Graves disease. The sequencing here drew on peripheral blood mononuclear cells (PBMCs), taken at new diagnosis, from a patient treated with antithyroid drugs. CDR3 nucleotide sequence: TGCGCCAGCAGCGCCAGATGGGGGACCCAGTACTTC. Translating it yields CASSARWGTQYF.